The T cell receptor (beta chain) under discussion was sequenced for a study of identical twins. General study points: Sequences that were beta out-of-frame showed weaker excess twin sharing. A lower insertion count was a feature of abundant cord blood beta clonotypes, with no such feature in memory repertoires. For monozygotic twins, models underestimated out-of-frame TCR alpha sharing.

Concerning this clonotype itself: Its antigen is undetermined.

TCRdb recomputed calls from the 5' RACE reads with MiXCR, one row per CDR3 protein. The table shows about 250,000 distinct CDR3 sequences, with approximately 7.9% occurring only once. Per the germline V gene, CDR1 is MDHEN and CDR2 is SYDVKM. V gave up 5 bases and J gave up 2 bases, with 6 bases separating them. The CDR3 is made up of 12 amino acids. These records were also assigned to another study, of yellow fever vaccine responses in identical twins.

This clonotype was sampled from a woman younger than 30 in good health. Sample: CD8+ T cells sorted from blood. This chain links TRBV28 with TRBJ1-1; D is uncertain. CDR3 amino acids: CASSTINTEAFF. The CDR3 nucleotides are TGTGCCAGCAGTACAATTAACACTGAAGCTTTCTTT. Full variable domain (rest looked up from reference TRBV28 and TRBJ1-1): DVKVTQSSRYLVKRTGEKVFLECVQDMDHENMFWYRQDPGLGLRLIYFSYDVKMKEKGDIPEGYSVSREKKERFSLILESASTNQTSMYLCASSTINTEAFFGQGTRLTVV.